The 9 T cell receptor beta chains presented below share a single source sample, sequenced in a study of control samples from healthy donors and cancer patients. Here immunoSEQ multiplex PCR was the method, and the copy in TCRdb shows in-frame clones only, minus some. The sample includes some 100,000 clones, roughly 91% of them seen just once. The sample comprised blood. The receptor set was obtained from a man aged 25-40 years in good health.

This chain links TRBV29-1 with TRBJ2-3, with 8 nucleotides matching TRBD2. The CDR3 has 13 residues. Germline CDR1 SQVTM, CDR2 ANQGSEA. V lost 6 bases to trimming and J lost 0 bases; unmatched junction nucleotides: 2. CDR3 sequence: CSVAGVSTDTQYF. CDR3 nucleotides: TGCAGCGTAGCGGGAGTGAGCACAGATACGCAGTATTTT.

The chain employs TRBV2 and TRBJ1-1; 7 bases agree with TRBD1. The CDR3 covers 16 residues. Germline V CDR1 and CDR2: SNHLY, FYNNEI. The V and J ends lost 6 bases and 1 base, in that order; junction bases with no gene match: 11. For the CDR3, the DNA is TGTGCCAGCAGGTCGGGACAGCCGACCCCGAACACTGAAGCTTTCTTT. Translation gives CASRSGQPTPNTEAFF.

The table lists this clone with a few counts. The chain has TRBV19 and TRBJ1-5; 7 bases are shared with TRBD1. The germline V gene has CDR1 LNHDA and CDR2 SQIVND (reference sequence). The ends lost 4 bases at V and 7 bases at J; junction bases unmatched: 10. The CDR3 length is 15 residues. CDR3 residues: CASSSYRGAEQPQHF. The CDR3 bases are TGTGCCAGTAGTAGTTACAGGGGAGCAGAGCAGCCCCAGCATTTT.

The CDR3 bases are TGTGCCAGCAGTCCCCCGGAGAGGAGGGGAAACACCATATATTTT. Amino acids: CASSPPERRGNTIYF. The chain couples TRBV28 to TRBJ1-3; no reliable D call. With 5 bases removed from V and 4 bases from J, the gap between germline ends came to 15 bases. From germline, CDR1 is MDHEN and CDR2 SYDVKM. The length of the CDR3 is 15 residues.

This clone has only one observation. The chain uses TRBV7-2 and TRBJ2-5; D not certain. Deletions cut 0 bases from V and 4 bases from J, with 3 bases between. The CDR3 totals 12 residues. The germline V gene encodes CDR1 SGHTA and CDR2 FQGNSA. The CDR3 sequence: CASSLALETQYF. The CDR3 DNA reads TGTGCCAGCAGCTTAGCGCTAGAGACCCAGTACTTC.

The rearrangement uses TRBV7-3 and TRBJ2-5, with 7 bases identical to TRBD1. Germline lookup yields CDR1 SGHTA and CDR2 FQGTGA. The ends lost 5 bases at V and 4 bases at J; junction bases unmatched: 10. The CDR3 is made up of 15 amino acids. The CDR3 bases are TGTGCCAGCAGCCCGCGACAGGGAAGACGAGAGACCCAGTACTTC. This encodes CASSPRQGRRETQYF. Together with reference TRBV7-3 and TRBJ2-5, the CDR3 gives the full variable domain: GAGVSQTPSNKVTEKGKYVELRCDPISGHTALYWYRQSLGQGPEFLIYFQGTGAADDSGLPNDRFFAVRPEGSVSTLKIQRTERGDSAVYLCASSPRQGRRETQYFGPGTRLLVL.

J is TRBJ2-7 and V is TRBV4-3, with 10 bases fitting TRBD2. The V gene's germline CDR1 is LGHNA and CDR2 YSLEER. After removal of 0 bases from V and 3 bases from J, the junction contained 8 bases not matched to a gene. The CDR3 extends over 17 amino acids. In nucleotides, the CDR3 is TGCGCCAGCAGCCAAGAATATGGACTAGCGGACCACTACGAGCAGTACTTC. This encodes CASSQEYGLADHYEQYF.

The chain joins TRBV29-1 to TRBJ1-2; TRBD1 might be the D (5 bases). The CDR3 has 12 amino acids. From germline, CDR1 is SQVTM and CDR2 ANQGSEA. The germline V and J ends were trimmed by 3 bases and 4 bases, with 9 bases remaining between them. Here the CDR3 DNA reads TGCAGCGTTGATCAGGGAACCTATGGCTACACCTTC. Residues: CSVDQGTYGYTF.

The chain recombines TRBV25-1 with TRBJ2-3; D uncertain. The CDR3 spans 14 residues. V shed 3 bases and J shed 1 base, with 8 bases lying between them. Germline V gene sequence: CDR1 MGHDK, CDR2 SYGVNS. CDR3 bases: TGTGCCAGCAGTGAGAACTCCGGCACAGATACGCAGTATTTT. As protein: CASSENSGTDTQYF.